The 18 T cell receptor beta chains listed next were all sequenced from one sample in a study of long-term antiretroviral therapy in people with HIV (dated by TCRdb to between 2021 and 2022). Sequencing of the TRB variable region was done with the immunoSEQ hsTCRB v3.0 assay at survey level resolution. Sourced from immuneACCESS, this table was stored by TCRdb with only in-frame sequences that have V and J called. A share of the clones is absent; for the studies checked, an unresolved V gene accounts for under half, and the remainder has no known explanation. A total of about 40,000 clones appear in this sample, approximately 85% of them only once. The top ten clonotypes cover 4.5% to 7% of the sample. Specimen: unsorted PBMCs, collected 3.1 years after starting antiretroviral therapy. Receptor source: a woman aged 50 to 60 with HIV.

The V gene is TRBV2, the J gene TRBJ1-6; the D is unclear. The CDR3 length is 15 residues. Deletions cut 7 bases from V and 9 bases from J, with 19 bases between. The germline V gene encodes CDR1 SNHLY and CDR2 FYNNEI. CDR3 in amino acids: CASKQLPTFISPLHF. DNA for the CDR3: TGTGCCAGCAAGCAGCTACCGACCTTCATTTCACCCCTCCACTTT.

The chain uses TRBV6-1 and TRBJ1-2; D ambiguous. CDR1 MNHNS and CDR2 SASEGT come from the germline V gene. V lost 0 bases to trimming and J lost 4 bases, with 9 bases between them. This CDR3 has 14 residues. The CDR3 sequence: CASSEAQAAYGYTF. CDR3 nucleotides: TGTGCCAGCAGTGAAGCGCAGGCCGCCTATGGCTACACCTTC.

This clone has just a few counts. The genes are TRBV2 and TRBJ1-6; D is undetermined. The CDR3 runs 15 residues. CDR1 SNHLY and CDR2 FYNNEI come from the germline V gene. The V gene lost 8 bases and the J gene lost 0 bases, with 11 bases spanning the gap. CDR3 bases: TGTGCCAGCCGCGGGCAGAGCTCCTATAATTCACCCCTCCACTTT. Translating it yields CASRGQSSYNSPLHF. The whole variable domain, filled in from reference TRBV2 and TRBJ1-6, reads EPEVTQTPSHQVTQMGQEVILRCVPISNHLYFYWYRQILGQKVEFLVSFYNNEISEKSEIFDDQFSVERPDGSNFTLKIRSTKLEDSAMYFCASRGQSSYNSPLHFGNGTRLTVT.

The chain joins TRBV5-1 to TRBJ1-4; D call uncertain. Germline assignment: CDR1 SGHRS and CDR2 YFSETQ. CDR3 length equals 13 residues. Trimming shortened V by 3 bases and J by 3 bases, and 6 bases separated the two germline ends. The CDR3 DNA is TGCGCCAGCAGCTGGGCTTCTAATGAAAAACTGTTTTTT. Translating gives CASSWASNEKLFF.

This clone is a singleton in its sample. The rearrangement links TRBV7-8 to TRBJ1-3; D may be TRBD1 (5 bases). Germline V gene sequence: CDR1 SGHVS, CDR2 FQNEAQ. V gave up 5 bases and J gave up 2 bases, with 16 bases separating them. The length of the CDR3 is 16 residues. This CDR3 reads CASSLSGPRTGNTIYF. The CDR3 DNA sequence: TGTGCCAGCAGCCTATCGGGGCCACGGACTGGAAACACCATATATTTT.

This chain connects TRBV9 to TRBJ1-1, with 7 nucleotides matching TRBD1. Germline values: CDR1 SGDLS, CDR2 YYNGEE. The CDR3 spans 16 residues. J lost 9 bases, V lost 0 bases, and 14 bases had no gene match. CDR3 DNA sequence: TGTGCCAGCAGCGTAGGGGGGTTGGGAGGGGGCGTAAAAGCTTTCTTT. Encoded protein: CASSVGGLGGGVKAFF. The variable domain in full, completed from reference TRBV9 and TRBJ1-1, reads DSGVTQTPKHLITATGQRVTLRCSPRSGDLSVYWYQQSLDQGLQFLIQYYNGEERAKGNILERFSAQQFPDLHSELNLSSLELGDSALYFCASSVGGLGGGVKAFFGQGTRLTVV.

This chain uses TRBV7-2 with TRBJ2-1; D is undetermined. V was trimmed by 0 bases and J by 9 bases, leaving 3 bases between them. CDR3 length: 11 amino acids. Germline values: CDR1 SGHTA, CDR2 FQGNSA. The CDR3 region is CASSLAFEQFF. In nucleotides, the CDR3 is TGTGCCAGCAGCTTAGCGTTTGAGCAGTTCTTC. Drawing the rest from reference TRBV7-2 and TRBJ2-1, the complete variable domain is GAGVSQSPSNKVTEKGKDVELRCDPISGHTALYWYRQSLGQGLEFLIYFQGNSAPDKSGLPSDRFSAERTGGSVSTLTIQRTQQEDSAVYLCASSLAFEQFFGPGTRLTVL.

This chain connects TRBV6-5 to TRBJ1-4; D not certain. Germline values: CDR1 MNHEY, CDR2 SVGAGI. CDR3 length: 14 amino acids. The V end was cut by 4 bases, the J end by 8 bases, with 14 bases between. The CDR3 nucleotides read TGTGCCAGCAGTTCTCAGATCCTCCAAGAAAAACTGTTTTTT. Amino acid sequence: CASSSQILQEKLFF.

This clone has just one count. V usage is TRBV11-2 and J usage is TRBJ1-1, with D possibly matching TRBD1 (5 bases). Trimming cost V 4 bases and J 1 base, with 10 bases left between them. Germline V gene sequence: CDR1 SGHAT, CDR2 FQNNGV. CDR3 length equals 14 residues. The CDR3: CASSYSGTNTEAFF. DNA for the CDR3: TGTGCCAGCAGCTACTCGGGGACGAACACTGAAGCTTTCTTT.

CDR3: CASSEEGAYNEQFF. The CDR3 bases are TGTGCCAGCAGTGAGGAGGGGGCTTACAATGAGCAGTTCTTC. The chain combines TRBV11-3 with TRBJ2-1; D may be TRBD1 (7 bases). V shed 6 bases and J shed 4 bases, with 13 bases lying between them. This CDR3 spans 14 amino acids. The germline gives CDR1 SGHNT, CDR2 YENEEA.

The CDR3 here is CASSQARVVAGAQETQYF. Here the CDR3 DNA reads TGCGCCAGCAGCCAAGCGAGGGTGGTAGCGGGGGCCCAAGAGACCCAGTACTTC. This chain links TRBV4-1 with TRBJ2-5; TRBD2 matches at 9 bases. V gave up 1 base and J gave up 1 base; unmatched junction bases: 10. This CDR3 is built from 18 residues. Germline V CDR1 and CDR2: MGHRA, YSYEKL.

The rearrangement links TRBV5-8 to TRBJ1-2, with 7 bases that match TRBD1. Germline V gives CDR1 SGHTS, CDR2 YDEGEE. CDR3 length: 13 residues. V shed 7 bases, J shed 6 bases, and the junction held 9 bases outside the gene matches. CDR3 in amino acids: CASERGRRNGYTF. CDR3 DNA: TGTGCCAGCGAAAGGGGGCGGAGGAATGGCTACACCTTC.

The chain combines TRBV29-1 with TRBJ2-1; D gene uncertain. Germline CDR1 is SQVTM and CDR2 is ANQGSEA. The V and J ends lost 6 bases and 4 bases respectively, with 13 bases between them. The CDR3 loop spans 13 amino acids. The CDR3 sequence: CSVMTGLYNEQFF. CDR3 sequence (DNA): TGCAGCGTCATGACGGGCCTTTACAATGAGCAGTTCTTC.

DNA of the CDR3: TGTGCCAGCAGCTTGACTAGCGGGGGGGCTCATGAGCAGTTCTTC. Its translation is CASSLTSGGAHEQFF. The chain carries TRBV11-2 and TRBJ2-1; the match to TRBD2 covers 14 bases. J gave up 8 bases and V 3 bases, and 3 bases lay outside the gene matches. This CDR3 is built from 15 residues. Germline V gives CDR1 SGHAT, CDR2 FQNNGV.

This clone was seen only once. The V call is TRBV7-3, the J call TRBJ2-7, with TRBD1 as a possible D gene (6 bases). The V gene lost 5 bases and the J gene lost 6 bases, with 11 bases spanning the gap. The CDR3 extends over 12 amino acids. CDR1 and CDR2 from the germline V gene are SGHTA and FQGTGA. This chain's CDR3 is CASSHPGAEQYF. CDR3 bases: TGTGCCAGCAGCCATCCAGGGGCCGAGCAGTACTTC.

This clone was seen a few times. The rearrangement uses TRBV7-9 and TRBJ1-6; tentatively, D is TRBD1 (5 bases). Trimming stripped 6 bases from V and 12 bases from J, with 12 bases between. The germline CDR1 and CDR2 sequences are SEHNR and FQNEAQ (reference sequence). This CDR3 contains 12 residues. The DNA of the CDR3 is TGTGCCAGCAGTGAGGGGCTGGGACCCCTCCACTTT. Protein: CASSEGLGPLHF.

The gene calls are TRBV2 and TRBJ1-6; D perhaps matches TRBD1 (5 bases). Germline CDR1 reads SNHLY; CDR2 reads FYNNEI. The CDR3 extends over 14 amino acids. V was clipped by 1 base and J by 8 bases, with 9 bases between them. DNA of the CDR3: TGTGCCAGCAGTGAAGGGCAGGGTTATTCACCCCTCCACTTT. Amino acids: CASSEGQGYSPLHF.

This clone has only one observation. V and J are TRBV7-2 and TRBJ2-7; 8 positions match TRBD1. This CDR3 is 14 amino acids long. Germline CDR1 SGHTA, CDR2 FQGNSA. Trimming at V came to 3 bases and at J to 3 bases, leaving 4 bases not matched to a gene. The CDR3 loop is CASSLETGDYEQYF. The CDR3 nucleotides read TGTGCCAGCAGCTTGGAGACAGGGGACTACGAGCAGTACTTC.